These 6 T cell receptor beta chains share one sample of origin, sequenced in a study of cytotoxic CD8 clonotypes in ibrutinib-treated CLL. Clones were sequenced by immunoSEQ multiplex PCR, and TCRdb holds only the in-frame ones, with some missing. The sample includes roughly 220,000 clones, 79% of them seen just once. Material: PBMCs, obtained after 12 months of ibrutinib treatment. These receptors all come from a human donor with chronic lymphocytic leukemia.

V and J are TRBV30 and TRBJ2-4; D uncertain. The CDR3 has 11 amino acids. V lost 1 base and J lost 5, with 3 bases in between. The germline gives CDR1 GTSNPN, CDR2 SVGIG (reference sequence). CDR3 DNA sequence: TGTGCCTGGAGTGCCCAAAACATTCAGTACTTC. This codes for CAWSAQNIQYF.

In the case of this clone: Other DNA sequences in the same sample also yield this CDR3. The chain uses TRBV9 and TRBJ2-5; D is unresolved. This CDR3 region has 14 residues. Germline V gene sequence: CDR1 SGDLS, CDR2 YYNGEE. Between the trimmed V and J ends, which lost 1 base and 2 bases, there was a span of 9 bases. CDR3 protein: CASSVRASQETQYF. CDR3 nucleotides: TGTGCCAGCAGCGTAAGGGCCAGTCAAGAGACCCAGTACTTC.

The chain recombines TRBV19 with TRBJ2-7; 10 bases map to TRBD1. This CDR3 spans 15 amino acids. V lost 5 bases and J lost 6; bases outside the gene matches: 10. Germline V gene data show CDR1 as LNHDA and CDR2 as SQIVND (reference sequence). The CDR3 DNA is TGTGCCAGTAGTCTTCGACAGGGGGCGAGTTTCGAGCAGTACTTC. Its translation is CASSLRQGASFEQYF.

This chain joins TRBV18 and TRBJ1-1; a possible D gene is TRBD1 (5 bases). CDR3 length equals 13 residues. The V gene's germline CDR1 is KGHSH and CDR2 LQKENI. Trimming stripped 0 bases from V and 7 bases from J, with 9 bases between. CDR3 DNA sequence: TGTGCCAGCTCACCACCAACAGGACATGAAGCTTTCTTT. Its translation is CASSPPTGHEAFF.

The J gene is TRBJ1-1, the V gene TRBV28, with a weak D call TRBD1 (6 bases). V dropped 3 bases and J dropped 4 bases, with 18 bases sitting between them. CDR3 length equals 16 residues. Germline V lookup: CDR1 MDHEN, CDR2 SYDVKM. CDR3 sequence (DNA): TGTGCCAGCAGTTTTGGGGCAGGGACATACAGCACTGAAGCTTTCTTT. Protein sequence: CASSFGAGTYSTEAFF.

This clone was observed once. The gene calls are TRBV5-6 and TRBJ1-4; weak D call: TRBD1 (5 bases). The CDR3 extends over 15 amino acids. Germline CDR1 and CDR2: SGHDT and YYEEEE. With 4 bases removed from V and 10 bases from J, the gap between germline ends came to 20 bases. CDR3 sequence: CASSEGQGVIGKLFF. The CDR3 DNA sequence: TGTGCCAGCAGCGAGGGGCAGGGAGTTATTGGAAAACTGTTTTTT.